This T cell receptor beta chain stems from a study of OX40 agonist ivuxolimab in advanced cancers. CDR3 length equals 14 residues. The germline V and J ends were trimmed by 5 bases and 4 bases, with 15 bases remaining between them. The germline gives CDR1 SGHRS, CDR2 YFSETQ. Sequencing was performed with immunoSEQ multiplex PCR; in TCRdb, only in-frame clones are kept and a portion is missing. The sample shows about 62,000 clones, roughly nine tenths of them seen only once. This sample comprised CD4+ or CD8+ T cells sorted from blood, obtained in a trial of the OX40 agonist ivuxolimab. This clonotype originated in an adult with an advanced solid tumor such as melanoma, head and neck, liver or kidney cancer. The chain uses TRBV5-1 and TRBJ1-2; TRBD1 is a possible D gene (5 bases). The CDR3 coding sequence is TGCGCCAGCAGACCCGGGCCCCAGGGCTATGGCTACACCTTC. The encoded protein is CASRPGPQGYGYTF.